This T cell receptor (beta chain) was profiled in a study of cytomegalovirus exposure and HLA in healthy donors. Germline V CDR1 and CDR2: MDHEN, SYDVKM. V lost 4 bases to trimming and J lost 6 bases, with 18 bases between them. CDR3 length: 16 residues. In the PCR, 60 Vbeta and 13 Jbeta primers were used. Generated by immunoSEQ multiplex PCR, the TCRdb table keeps only in-frame clones and is missing some. This repertoire shows roughly 180,000 clones, around 80% found once; its top ten account for more than 2.5%. As for this clone: Its cognate antigen is unknown.

Study-wide results and limits: Later work showed greater clonal expansion in HLA-associated TCR beta chains than in equally common others. An Asian-associated ancestry cluster reportedly showed fewer N-insertions than the roughly 670-donor mean in a later analysis.

Sequenced material: PBMCs. This sequence joins TRBV28 and TRBJ2-2, with D perhaps matching TRBD1 (7 bases). This receptor was identified in a female donor in good health and CMV-seronegative. The CDR3 reads CASSSPGGSRAGELFF. The CDR3 region has the DNA TGTGCCAGCAGTTCCCCAGGGGGGAGTAGGGCCGGGGAGCTGTTTTTT.